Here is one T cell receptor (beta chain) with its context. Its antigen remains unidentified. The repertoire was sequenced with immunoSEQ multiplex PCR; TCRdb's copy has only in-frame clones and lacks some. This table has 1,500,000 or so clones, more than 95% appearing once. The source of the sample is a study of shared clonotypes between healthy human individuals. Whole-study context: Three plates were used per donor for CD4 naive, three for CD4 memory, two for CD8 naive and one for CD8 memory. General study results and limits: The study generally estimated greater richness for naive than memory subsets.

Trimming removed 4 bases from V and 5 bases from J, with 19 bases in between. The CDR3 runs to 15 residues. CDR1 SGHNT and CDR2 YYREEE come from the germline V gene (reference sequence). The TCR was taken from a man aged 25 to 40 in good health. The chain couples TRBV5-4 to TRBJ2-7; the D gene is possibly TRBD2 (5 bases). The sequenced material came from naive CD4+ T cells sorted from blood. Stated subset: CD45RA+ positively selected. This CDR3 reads CASSTAGVGRDEQYF. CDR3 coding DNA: TGTGCCAGCAGCACCGCCGGGGTAGGGAGAGACGAGCAGTACTTC. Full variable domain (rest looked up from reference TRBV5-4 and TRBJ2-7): ETGVTQSPTHLIKTRGQQVTLRCSSQSGHNTVSWYQQALGQGPQFIFQYYREEENGRGNFPPRFSGLQFPNYSSELNVNALELDDSALYLCASSTAGVGRDEQYFGPGTRLTVT.